This T cell receptor beta chain came from a study of vaccination effects on CD4 cells after COVID-19. General study results and limits: Healthy vaccine recipients' vaccine-induced clones were almost all SARS-CoV-2 mono-reactive.

With respect to this clone: What it binds is not known.

Antigen-specific CD4+ T cells were expanded with viral peptide pools in the ViraFEST assay before sequencing. CD4+ T cell isolation took place after less than 13 days of culture. Vaccinees lacked prior SARS-CoV-2 infection and tested negative for nucleocapsid antibodies. Every well got over 1.5 million PBMC, which were grown with 10 IU/ml IL-2 and around 10 ug/ml peptides. Half the medium was replaced with IL-2 medium on days 3 and 7. The CDR3 extends over 16 amino acids. Germline V gene data show CDR1 as SGHTA and CDR2 as FQGNSA. Deletions cut 6 bases from V and 3 bases from J, with 21 bases between. Libraries were prepared by immunoSEQ multiplex PCR; TCRdb keeps only in-frame clonotypes and omits some of them. The repertoire consists of 27,000 or so clones, with 55% to 75% occurring once and the leading ten covering roughly a tenth.

This TCR came from a human donor who received a COVID-19 vaccine. This chain joins TRBV7-2 and TRBJ2-7; D may be TRBD2 (5 bases). This specimen consisted of CD4+ T cells from PBMCs cultured with SARS-CoV-2 spike peptides, obtained before COVID-19 vaccination. The CDR3 region has the DNA TGTGCCAGCAGTCTTCCTACTAGTTCCCTTTACTACGAGCAGTACTTC. It codes for CASSLPTSSLYYEQYF.